Listed below are T cell receptor beta chains from one sample, sequenced in a study of T cell responses to AZD1222 COVID-19 vaccine. Method: immunoSEQ multiplex PCR; TCRdb's copy keeps in-frame clones and lacks some. The sample has 40,000 to 55,000 clones; about 87% are singletons. This specimen consisted of peripheral blood, obtained 28 days after the second AZD1222 dose. The receptor source for this set is an adult who received the AZD1222 COVID-19 vaccine. Both conserved end residues are part of each CDR3. A D gene is named only where the DNA matches it firmly. The size field is filled for only some rows; it gives once, few, many or a size class.

size | J | V | D | CDR3 | DNA
once | TRBJ1-6 | TRBV6-2/TRBV6-3 | - | CASSSAGSYNSPLHF | TGTGCCAGCAGTTCCGCAGGGAGTTATAATTCACCCCTCCACTTT
- | TRBJ2-3 | TRBV10-1 | - | CASSEASAGTDTQYF | TGCGCCAGCAGTGAAGCTAGCGCGGGCACAGATACGCAGTATTTT
- | TRBJ2-7 | TRBV10-1 | TRBD2 | CASGVSGRLGEQYF | TGCGCCAGCGGCGTTAGCGGGAGACTTGGCGAGCAGTACTTC
- | TRBJ1-2 | TRBV27 | - | CASSLSSGFYGYTF | TGTGCCAGCAGTTTATCATCAGGGTTCTATGGCTACACCTTC
- | TRBJ1-5 | TRBV28 | TRBD1 | CASRIAGTALGPQHF | TGTGCCAGCAGAATAGCCGGGACAGCACTTGGGCCCCAGCATTTT
- | TRBJ1-2 | TRBV2 | TRBD1 | CASTRDRAAYGYTF | TGTGCCAGCACTCGGGACAGGGCGGCCTATGGCTACACCTTC
- | TRBJ2-7 | TRBV29-1 | - | CSARRAQEQYF | TGCAGCGCGAGGAGGGCCCAAGAGCAGTACTTC
- | TRBJ2-2 | TRBV5-1 | TRBD1 | CASRTRQGNTGELFF | TGCGCCAGCAGAACCAGACAGGGAAACACCGGGGAGCTGTTTTTT
once | TRBJ2-7 | TRBV5-1 | TRBD2 | CASSLEGLARYEQYF | TGCGCCAGCAGCTTGGAGGGACTAGCGCGCTACGAGCAGTACTTC
- | TRBJ2-1 | TRBV27 | TRBD1 | CATGQRGQSSYNEQFF | TGTGCCACCGGTCAGAGGGGGCAAAGCTCCTACAATGAGCAGTTCTTC
- | TRBJ1-6 | TRBV7-2 | - | CASSTPPGTATNSPLHF | TGTGCCAGCAGCACGCCCCCGGGGACGGCGACCAATTCACCCCTCCACTTT
- | TRBJ2-1 | TRBV29-1 | - | CSTGGPSVGSSYNEQFF | TGCAGCACCGGGGGGCCCTCGGTGGGGAGCTCCTACAATGAGCAGTTCTTC
few | TRBJ1-2 | TRBV7-2 | - | CASSLAPGYGYTF | TGTGCCAGCAGCTTAGCCCCGGGCTATGGCTACACCTTC
- | TRBJ1-6 | TRBV11-3 | - | CASSFRGDYSPLHF | TGTGCCAGCAGCTTCCGGGGCGATTATTCACCCCTCCACTTT
- | TRBJ2-1 | TRBV3-1/TRBV3-2 | TRBD2 | CASSPGTSGRAGNEQFF | TGTGCCAGCAGCCCGGGGACTAGCGGGAGGGCAGGTAATGAGCAGTTCTTC
- | TRBJ2-7 | TRBV7-2 | TRBD2 | CASSLVSGRSSYEQYF | TGTGCCAGCAGCTTAGTTAGCGGGAGAAGCTCCTACGAGCAGTACTTC
- | TRBJ1-1 | TRBV19 | - | CASQGPNTEAFF | TGTGCCAGTCAGGGGCCGAACACTGAAGCTTTCTTT
- | TRBJ2-6 | TRBV11-2 | - | CASSLVRGSGANVLTF | TGTGCCAGCAGCTTAGTCCGAGGGTCCGGGGCCAACGTCCTGACTTTC
- | TRBJ2-7 | TRBV7-2 | TRBD2 | CASSLRLAGVPYEQYF | TGTGCCAGCAGCTTAAGACTAGCGGGAGTCCCCTACGAGCAGTACTTC
- | TRBJ1-1 | TRBV5-1 | - | CASSDWPDRRNTEAFF | TGCGCCAGCAGCGATTGGCCCGACAGACGGAACACTGAAGCTTTCTTT
- | TRBJ1-5 | TRBV6-5 | - | CASSPRGSHNQPQHF | TGTGCCAGCAGCCCGAGGGGCAGCCATAATCAGCCCCAGCATTTT
once | TRBJ2-7 | TRBV27 | - | CASRGPSVSYEQYF | TGTGCCAGCAGGGGGCCTAGCGTCTCCTACGAGCAGTACTTC
- | TRBJ2-3 | TRBV5-1 | TRBD1 | CASSDGQGRTDTQYF | TGCGCCAGCAGCGATGGACAGGGGAGGACAGATACGCAGTATTTT
- | TRBJ2-2 | TRBV5-1 | - | CASSPRTNQNTGELFF | TGCGCCAGCAGCCCTCGGACGAACCAGAACACCGGGGAGCTGTTTTTT
- | TRBJ1-1 | TRBV7-8 | TRBD1 | CASSSWTGPNTEAFF | TGTGCCAGCAGCTCCTGGACAGGACCGAACACTGAAGCTTTCTTT
- | TRBJ2-7 | TRBV5-1 | TRBD1 | CASSFTTGGDEQYF | TGCGCCAGCAGCTTCACGACAGGGGGCGACGAGCAGTACTTC
- | TRBJ1-1 | TRBV28 | - | CASSRQDLNTEAFF | TGTGCCAGCAGTCGACAGGACCTGAACACTGAAGCTTTCTTT
once | TRBJ2-7 | TRBV19 | TRBD1 | CASSIGTGGASYEQYF | TGTGCCAGTAGTATAGGCACAGGGGGCGCGAGCTACGAGCAGTACTTC
few | TRBJ1-5 | TRBV6-1 | - | CASSERAINQPQHF | TGTGCCAGCAGTGAAAGGGCCATCAATCAGCCCCAGCATTTT
once | TRBJ2-1 | TRBV6-2/TRBV6-3 | - | CASSLGLSLSYNEQFF | TGTGCCAGCAGTTTAGGTTTAAGTTTGTCCTACAATGAGCAGTTCTTC
few | TRBJ2-7 | TRBV5-1 | TRBD1 | CASSPYPGQGAYEQYF | TGCGCCAGCAGCCCCTATCCGGGACAGGGAGCCTACGAGCAGTACTTC
once | TRBJ1-1 | TRBV6-5 | - | CASSYSGGNTEAFF | TGTGCCAGCAGTTACTCAGGGGGAAACACTGAAGCTTTCTTT
- | TRBJ2-1 | TRBV3-1/TRBV3-2 | - | CASSQGASSYNEQFF | TGTGCCAGCAGCCAAGGGGCTTCCTCCTACAATGAGCAGTTCTTC
- | TRBJ1-5 | TRBV6-4 | TRBD1 | CASTFSDRGLQPQHF | TGTGCCAGCACTTTCTCCGACAGGGGGCTTCAGCCCCAGCATTTT
- | TRBJ1-5 | TRBV6-5 | - | CASSRGRVSAQHF | TGTGCCAGCAGTAGAGGACGGGTCTCGGCCCAGCATTTT
few | TRBJ1-3 | TRBV18 | - | CASSPRVQGNGNTIYF | TGTGCCAGCTCACCACGCGTCCAGGGGAACGGAAACACCATATATTTT
- | TRBJ1-6 | TRBV18 | - | CASSPSTGPPRNSPLHF | TGTGCCAGCTCACCAAGTACAGGACCACCTAGGAATTCACCCCTCCACTTT
- | TRBJ2-2 | TRBV7-2 | - | CASSLRLPPGELFF | TGTGCCAGCAGCCTCAGACTGCCGCCCGGGGAGCTGTTTTTT
- | TRBJ2-1 | TRBV7-9 | - | CASSSGQWHEQFF | TGTGCCAGCAGCAGCGGCCAATGGCATGAGCAGTTCTTC
- | TRBJ2-2 | TRBV5-8 | - | CASSSPGQRGPGELFF | TGTGCCAGCAGCTCTCCGGGACAGCGGGGCCCCGGGGAGCTGTTTTTT
- | TRBJ1-1 | TRBV7-6 | - | CASSRDLNTEAFF | TGTGCCAGCAGCCGGGACCTGAACACTGAAGCTTTCTTT
once | TRBJ2-1 | TRBV13 | TRBD2 | CASSLSSGLEWEQFF | TGTGCCAGCAGCTTAAGTAGCGGGTTGGAGTGGGAGCAGTTCTTC
- | TRBJ2-3 | TRBV3-1/TRBV3-2 | - | CASSPWGLAKSTDTQYF | TGTGCCAGCAGCCCTTGGGGGCTAGCGAAAAGCACAGATACGCAGTATTTT
- | TRBJ2-1 | TRBV5-1 | TRBD2 | CASSPRTSGTYNEQFF | TGCGCCAGCAGCCCCCGGACTAGCGGCACATACAATGAGCAGTTCTTC
- | TRBJ1-6 | TRBV18 | - | CASSPQLGVNSPLHF | TGTGCCAGCTCACCCCAGTTGGGCGTCAATTCACCCCTCCACTTT